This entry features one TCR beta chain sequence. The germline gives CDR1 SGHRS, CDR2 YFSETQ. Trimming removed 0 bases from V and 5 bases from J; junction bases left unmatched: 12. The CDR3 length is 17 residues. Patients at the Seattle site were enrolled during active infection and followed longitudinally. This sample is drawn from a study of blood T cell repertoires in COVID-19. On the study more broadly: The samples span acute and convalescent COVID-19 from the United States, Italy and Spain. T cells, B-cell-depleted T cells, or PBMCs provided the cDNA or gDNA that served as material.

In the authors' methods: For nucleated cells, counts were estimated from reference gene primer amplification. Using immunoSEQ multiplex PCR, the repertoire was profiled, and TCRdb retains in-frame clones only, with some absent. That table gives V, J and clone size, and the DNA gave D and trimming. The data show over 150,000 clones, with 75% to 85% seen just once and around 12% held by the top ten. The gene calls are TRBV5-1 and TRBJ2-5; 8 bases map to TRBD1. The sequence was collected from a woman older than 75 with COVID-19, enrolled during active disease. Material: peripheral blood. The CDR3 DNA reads TGCGCCAGCAGCTTGGCCCTAGGCCAGGGGGCAGGGGAGACCCAGTACTTC. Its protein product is CASSLALGQGAGETQYF.